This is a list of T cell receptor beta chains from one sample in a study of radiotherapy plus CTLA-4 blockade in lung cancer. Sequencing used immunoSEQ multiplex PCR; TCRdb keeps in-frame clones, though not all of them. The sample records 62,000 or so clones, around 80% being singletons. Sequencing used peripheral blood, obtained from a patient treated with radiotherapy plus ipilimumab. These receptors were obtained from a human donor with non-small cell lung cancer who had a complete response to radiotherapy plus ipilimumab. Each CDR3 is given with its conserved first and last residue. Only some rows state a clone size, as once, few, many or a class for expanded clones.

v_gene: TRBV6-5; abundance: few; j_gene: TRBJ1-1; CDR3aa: CASRRDGDNTEAFF
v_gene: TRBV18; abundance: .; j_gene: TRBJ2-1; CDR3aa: CASSRAAGGPPYNEQFF
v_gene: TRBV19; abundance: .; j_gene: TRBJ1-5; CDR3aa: CASSKVTTGDQPQHF
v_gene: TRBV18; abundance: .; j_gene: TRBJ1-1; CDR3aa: CASSPSEDTEAFF
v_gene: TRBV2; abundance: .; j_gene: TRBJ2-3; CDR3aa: CASSLAGIYTDTQYF
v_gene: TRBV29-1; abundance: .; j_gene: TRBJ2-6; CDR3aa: CSVALVGIGANVLTF
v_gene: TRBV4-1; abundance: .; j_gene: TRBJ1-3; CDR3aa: CASSQDSSSSGNTIYF
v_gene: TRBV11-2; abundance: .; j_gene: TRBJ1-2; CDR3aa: CASRGQGASGYGYTF
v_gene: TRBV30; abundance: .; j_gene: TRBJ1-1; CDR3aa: CAWSVPLSTEAFF
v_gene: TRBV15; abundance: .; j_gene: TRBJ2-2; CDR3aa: CATTTYPTTGELFF
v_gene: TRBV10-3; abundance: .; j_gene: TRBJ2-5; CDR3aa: CATGRQGPQETQYF
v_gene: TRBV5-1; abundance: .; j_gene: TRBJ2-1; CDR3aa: CASTPSNLAGEDEQFF
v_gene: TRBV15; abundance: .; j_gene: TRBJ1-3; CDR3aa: CATSRDLGNTIYF
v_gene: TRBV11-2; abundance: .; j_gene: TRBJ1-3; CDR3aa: CASSLQQGSGNTIYF
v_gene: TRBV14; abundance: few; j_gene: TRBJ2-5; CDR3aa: CASSRDQETQYF
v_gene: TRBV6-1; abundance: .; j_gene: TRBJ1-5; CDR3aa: CASSTGGWQPQHF
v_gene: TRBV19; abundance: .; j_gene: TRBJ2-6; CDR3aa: CATQRISGANVLTF
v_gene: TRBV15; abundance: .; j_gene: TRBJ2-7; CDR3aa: CATSRGWASGALEQYF
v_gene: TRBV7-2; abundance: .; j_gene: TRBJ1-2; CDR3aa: CASSLISQRGYTF
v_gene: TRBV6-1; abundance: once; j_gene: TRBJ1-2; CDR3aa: CASIGTGRDYGYTF
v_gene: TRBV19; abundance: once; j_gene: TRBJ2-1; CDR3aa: CASSENRGYNEQFF
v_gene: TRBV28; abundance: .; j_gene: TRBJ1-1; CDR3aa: CASSPRPEAFF
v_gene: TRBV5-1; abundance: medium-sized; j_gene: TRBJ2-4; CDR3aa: CASSLGLSKNIQYF
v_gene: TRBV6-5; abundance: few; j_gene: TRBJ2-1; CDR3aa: CASSYPGVGHNEQFF
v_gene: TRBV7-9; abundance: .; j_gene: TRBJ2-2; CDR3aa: CASSIMLAGLTGELFF
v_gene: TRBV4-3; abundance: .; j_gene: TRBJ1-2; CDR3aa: CASSQDRDIIGTNYGYTF
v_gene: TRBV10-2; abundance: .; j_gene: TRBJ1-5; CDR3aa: CASSGAGTNQPQHF
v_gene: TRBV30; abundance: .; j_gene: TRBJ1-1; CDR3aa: CAWSQYTEAFF
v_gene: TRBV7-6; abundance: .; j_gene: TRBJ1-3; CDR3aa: CASSLGGIPGNTIYF
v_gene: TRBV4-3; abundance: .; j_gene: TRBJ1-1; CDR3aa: CASSQGVTTEAFF
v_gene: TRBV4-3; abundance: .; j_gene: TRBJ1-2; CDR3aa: CASSQARTVNYGYTF
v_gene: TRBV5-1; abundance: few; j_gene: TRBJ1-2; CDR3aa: CASNTANYGYTF
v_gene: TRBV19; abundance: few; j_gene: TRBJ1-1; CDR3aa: CASSRDSVYTEAFF
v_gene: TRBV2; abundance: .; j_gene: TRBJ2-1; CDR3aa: CASKRYNEQFF
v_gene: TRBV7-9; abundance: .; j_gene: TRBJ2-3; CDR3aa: CASSLRREGTDTQYF
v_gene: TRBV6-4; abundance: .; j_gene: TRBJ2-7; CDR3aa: CASSDRQGDEQYF
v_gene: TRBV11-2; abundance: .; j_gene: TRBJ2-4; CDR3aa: CASSEHPDRFANIQYF
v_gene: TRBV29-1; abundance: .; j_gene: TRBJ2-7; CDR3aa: CSVERDRGRFGSEQYF
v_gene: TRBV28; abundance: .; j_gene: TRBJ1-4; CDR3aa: CASRGQSTNEKLFF